The 13 T cell receptor beta chains below come from one sample, sequenced in a study of T-cell reconstitution after alpha-beta-depleted transplantation in children. Unique molecular identifiers were used to barcode this TCRbeta library. In TCRdb, the PCR reads were re-called with MiXCR into one record per CDR3 protein. The sample has about 240,000 distinct CDR3 sequences; about 12% are singletons. The material sequenced was PBMCs from the stem cell graft donor, taken from the stem cell graft. These receptors were obtained from a human donor who donated a stem cell graft to a child with acute lymphoblastic leukemia.

A note on this clonotype: This may arise from a read error, as a much more abundant clone is one base away. This chain links TRBV28 with TRBJ1-1, with 7 positions matching TRBD1. The junction had 3 bases not matched to a gene; V was cut back by 8 bases and J by 6 bases. This CDR3 comprises 11 residues. CDR1 is MDHEN and CDR2 is SYDVKM in the germline V gene. The CDR3 nucleotides read TGTGCCAGCCTAGGGGGCTCTGAAGCTTTCTTT. Protein sequence: CASLGGSEAFF.

Worth noting for this clonotype: Since a much larger clone is just one base distant, this may be a read error. The chain uses TRBV20-1 and TRBJ1-1; D gene ambiguous. The V end was cut by 7 bases, the J end by 10 bases, with 13 bases between. This CDR3 is built from 10 residues. Germline lookup yields CDR1 DFQATT and CDR2 SNEGSKA (reference sequence). The CDR3 here is CSVVKAAAFF. Written as DNA, the CDR3 is TGCAGTGTAGTTAAGGCTGCAGCTTTCTTT.

This clonotype was seen at least ten times. The V and J genes are TRBV6-1 and TRBJ1-1; no definite D call. The CDR3 covers 14 residues. V shed 10 bases and J shed 0 bases, with 15 bases lying between them. The germline V gene encodes CDR1 MNHNS and CDR2 SASEGT. This chain's CDR3 is CATHGGTVNTEAFF. For the CDR3, the DNA is TGTGCCACCCACGGCGGAACTGTGAACACTGAAGCTTTCTTT.

This clonotype has a count of ten or more. This sequence joins TRBV5-1 and TRBJ2-1; possible D gene TRBD2, 6 bases. CDR3 length: 16 amino acids. Germline V gene data show CDR1 as SGHRS and CDR2 as YFSETQ. V was cut by 1 base and J by 7 bases, with 18 bases left in between. Here the CDR3 reads CASSLLATHGGNEQFF. The DNA of the CDR3 is TGCGCCAGCAGCTTGCTGGCCACCCATGGGGGGAATGAGCAGTTCTTC.

Many counts were recorded for this clonotype. The V gene is TRBV6-1, the J gene TRBJ1-2; perhaps TRBD1 as D (5 bases). Trimming left V 3 bases short and J 8 bases short, with 7 bases between. This CDR3 contains 11 residues. Germline V lookup: CDR1 MNHNS, CDR2 SASEGT. CDR3 residues: CASSERGGYTF. DNA for the CDR3: TGTGCCAGCAGTGAGAGGGGCGGCTACACCTTC.

This clonotype was recorded many times. The chain links TRBV29-1 to TRBJ2-5; D is unclear. The CDR3 sequence is 12 residues long. The germline gives CDR1 SQVTM, CDR2 ANQGSEA. V was shortened by 3 bases and J by 0 bases, with 5 bases between the two germline ends. CDR3 DNA: TGCAGCGTTGAGGGGAACCAAGAGACCCAGTACTTC. As protein: CSVEGNQETQYF.

This clonotype was counted ten times or more. This sequence joins TRBV4-3 and TRBJ2-1; no reliable D call. V was pared by 0 bases and J by 2 bases, with 14 bases between. Germline V CDR1 and CDR2: LGHNA, YSLEER. This CDR3 is built from 17 residues. The CDR3 sequence: CASSQEGSRPTYNEQFF. The DNA of the CDR3 is TGCGCCAGCAGCCAAGAGGGCAGTCGACCTACCTACAATGAGCAGTTCTTC.

This clonotype was seen many times. The chain uses TRBV20-1 and TRBJ2-1; D gene unclear. Germline values: CDR1 DFQATT, CDR2 SNEGSKA (reference sequence). The CDR3 length is 12 residues. The CDR3 region has the DNA TGCAGCGCGGCAGGAGCCTACAATGAGCAGTTCTTC. This translates into CSAAGAYNEQFF.

This clonotype appeared many times. The chain is built from TRBV7-8 and TRBJ2-3, with 10 bases matching TRBD1. The V gene end was trimmed by 5 bases and the J gene end by 2 bases; junction bases not matched to a gene: 4. This CDR3 region has 15 residues. Germline V CDR1 and CDR2: SGHVS, FQNEAQ. The CDR3 sequence: CASSQGTGDTDTQYF. The CDR3 DNA reads as TGTGCCAGCAGCCAAGGGACAGGGGACACAGATACGCAGTATTTT.

Many counts were recorded for this clonotype. This chain uses TRBV12-3 or TRBV12-4 with TRBJ2-7; D may be TRBD1 (5 bases). Trimming pared 5 bases from V and 3 bases from J, leaving 17 bases between. The CDR3 loop spans 15 amino acids. This CDR3 is CASSHTPGADYEQYF. The CDR3 nucleotides read TGTGCCAGCAGTCATACTCCTGGGGCAGACTACGAGCAGTACTTC.

This clonotype was counted many times. The genes are TRBV5-1 and TRBJ2-2; no clear D gene. The length of the CDR3 is 15 residues. CDR1 and CDR2 from the germline V gene are SGHRS and YFSETQ. The V end lost 2 bases, the J end lost 0 bases, and 8 bases lay between the germline ends. The CDR3 here is CASSFVGTNTGELFF. CDR3 bases: TGCGCCAGCAGCTTTGTGGGGACGAACACCGGGGAGCTGTTTTTT.

This clonotype has ten or more counts. This sequence joins TRBV6-2 or TRBV6-3 and TRBJ1-5; D is unclear. Per germline, CDR1 MNHEY and CDR2 SVGEGT. This CDR3 region has 12 residues. V lost 2 bases to trimming and J lost 3 bases, with 2 bases between them. As DNA, the CDR3 is TGTGCCAGCAGTTACGCCAATCAGCCCCAGCATTTT. This codes for CASSYANQPQHF.

This clonotype was counted ten times or more. The chain's CDR3 is CASSLQGGYEQYF. For the CDR3, the DNA is TGCGCCAGCAGCCTACAGGGGGGCTACGAGCAGTACTTC. The chain combines TRBV4-3 with TRBJ2-7; 8 nucleotides line up with TRBD1. This CDR3 is 13 amino acids long. In germline, CDR1 is LGHNA, CDR2 YSLEER. The trim removed 4 bases at V and 3 bases at J, leaving 2 bases unmatched.